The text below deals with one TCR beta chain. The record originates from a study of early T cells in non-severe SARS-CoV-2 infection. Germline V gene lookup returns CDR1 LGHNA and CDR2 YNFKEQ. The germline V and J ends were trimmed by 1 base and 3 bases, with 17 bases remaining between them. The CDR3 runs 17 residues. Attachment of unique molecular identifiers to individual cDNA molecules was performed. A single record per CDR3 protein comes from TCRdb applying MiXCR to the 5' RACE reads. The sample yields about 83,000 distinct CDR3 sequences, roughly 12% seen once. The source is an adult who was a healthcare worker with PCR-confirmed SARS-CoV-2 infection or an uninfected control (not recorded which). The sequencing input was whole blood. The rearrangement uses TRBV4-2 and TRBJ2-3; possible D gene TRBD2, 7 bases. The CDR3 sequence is CASSQGLGGGVTDTQYF. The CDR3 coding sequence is TGTGCCAGCAGCCAAGGCCTGGGAGGGGGAGTTACAGATACGCAGTATTTT.